This paragraph reports one T cell receptor (beta chain). No antigen is known for it. The record originates from a study of cytomegalovirus exposure and HLA in healthy donors. On the study more broadly: It was reported in a later analysis that the 90 to 150 validation repertoires used the same platform as the 500 to 700 first-cohort repertoires. The study, taken as a whole, reports: Overall, around 160 TCR beta chains were annotated as cytomegalovirus-associated.

Sequencing used immunoSEQ multiplex PCR; TCRdb keeps in-frame clones, though not all of them. Of about 110,000 clones in the sample, around 85% are singletons; the top ten hold 3% to 3.5%. V was cut by 4 bases and J by 8 bases, with 2 bases left in between. This CDR3 has 10 residues. Germline values: CDR1 MGHDK, CDR2 SYGVNS. This sequence was found in a woman between 18 and 29 years old in good health and CMV-seronegative. The sequencing sample was made of PBMCs. The V call is TRBV25-1, the J call TRBJ2-2; no definite D call. The CDR3 sequence is CASSAGELFF. DNA of the CDR3: TGTGCCAGCAGTGCAGGGGAGCTGTTTTTT.